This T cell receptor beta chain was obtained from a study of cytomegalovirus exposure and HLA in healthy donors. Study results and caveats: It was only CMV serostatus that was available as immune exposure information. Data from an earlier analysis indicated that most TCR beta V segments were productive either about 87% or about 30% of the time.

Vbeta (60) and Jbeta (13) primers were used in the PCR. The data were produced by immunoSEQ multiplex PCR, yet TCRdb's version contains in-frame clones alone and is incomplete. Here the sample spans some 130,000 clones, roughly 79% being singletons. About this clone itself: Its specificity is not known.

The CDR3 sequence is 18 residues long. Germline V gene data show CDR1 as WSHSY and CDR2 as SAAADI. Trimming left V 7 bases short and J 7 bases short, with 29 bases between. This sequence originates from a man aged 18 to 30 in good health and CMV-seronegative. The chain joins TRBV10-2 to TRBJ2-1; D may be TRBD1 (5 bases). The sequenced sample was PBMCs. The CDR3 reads CASISMKVAQGKRNEQFF. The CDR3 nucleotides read TGCGCCAGCATCTCTATGAAAGTGGCCCAGGGTAAAAGGAATGAGCAGTTCTTC.